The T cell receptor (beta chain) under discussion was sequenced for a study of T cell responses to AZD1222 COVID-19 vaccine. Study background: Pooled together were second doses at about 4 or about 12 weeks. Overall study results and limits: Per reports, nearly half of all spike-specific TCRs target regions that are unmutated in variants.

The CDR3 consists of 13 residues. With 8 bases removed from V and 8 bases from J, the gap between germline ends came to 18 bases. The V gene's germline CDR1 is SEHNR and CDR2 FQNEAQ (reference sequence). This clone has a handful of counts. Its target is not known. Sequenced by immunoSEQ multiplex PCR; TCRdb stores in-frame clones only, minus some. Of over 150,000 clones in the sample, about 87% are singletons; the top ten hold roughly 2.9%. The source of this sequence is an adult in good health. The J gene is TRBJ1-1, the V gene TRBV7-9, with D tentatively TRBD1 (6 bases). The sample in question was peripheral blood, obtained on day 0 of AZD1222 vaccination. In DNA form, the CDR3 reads TGTGCCAGCGGAAGGCAGCAGGACAGCGAAGCTTTCTTT. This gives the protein CASGRQQDSEAFF.